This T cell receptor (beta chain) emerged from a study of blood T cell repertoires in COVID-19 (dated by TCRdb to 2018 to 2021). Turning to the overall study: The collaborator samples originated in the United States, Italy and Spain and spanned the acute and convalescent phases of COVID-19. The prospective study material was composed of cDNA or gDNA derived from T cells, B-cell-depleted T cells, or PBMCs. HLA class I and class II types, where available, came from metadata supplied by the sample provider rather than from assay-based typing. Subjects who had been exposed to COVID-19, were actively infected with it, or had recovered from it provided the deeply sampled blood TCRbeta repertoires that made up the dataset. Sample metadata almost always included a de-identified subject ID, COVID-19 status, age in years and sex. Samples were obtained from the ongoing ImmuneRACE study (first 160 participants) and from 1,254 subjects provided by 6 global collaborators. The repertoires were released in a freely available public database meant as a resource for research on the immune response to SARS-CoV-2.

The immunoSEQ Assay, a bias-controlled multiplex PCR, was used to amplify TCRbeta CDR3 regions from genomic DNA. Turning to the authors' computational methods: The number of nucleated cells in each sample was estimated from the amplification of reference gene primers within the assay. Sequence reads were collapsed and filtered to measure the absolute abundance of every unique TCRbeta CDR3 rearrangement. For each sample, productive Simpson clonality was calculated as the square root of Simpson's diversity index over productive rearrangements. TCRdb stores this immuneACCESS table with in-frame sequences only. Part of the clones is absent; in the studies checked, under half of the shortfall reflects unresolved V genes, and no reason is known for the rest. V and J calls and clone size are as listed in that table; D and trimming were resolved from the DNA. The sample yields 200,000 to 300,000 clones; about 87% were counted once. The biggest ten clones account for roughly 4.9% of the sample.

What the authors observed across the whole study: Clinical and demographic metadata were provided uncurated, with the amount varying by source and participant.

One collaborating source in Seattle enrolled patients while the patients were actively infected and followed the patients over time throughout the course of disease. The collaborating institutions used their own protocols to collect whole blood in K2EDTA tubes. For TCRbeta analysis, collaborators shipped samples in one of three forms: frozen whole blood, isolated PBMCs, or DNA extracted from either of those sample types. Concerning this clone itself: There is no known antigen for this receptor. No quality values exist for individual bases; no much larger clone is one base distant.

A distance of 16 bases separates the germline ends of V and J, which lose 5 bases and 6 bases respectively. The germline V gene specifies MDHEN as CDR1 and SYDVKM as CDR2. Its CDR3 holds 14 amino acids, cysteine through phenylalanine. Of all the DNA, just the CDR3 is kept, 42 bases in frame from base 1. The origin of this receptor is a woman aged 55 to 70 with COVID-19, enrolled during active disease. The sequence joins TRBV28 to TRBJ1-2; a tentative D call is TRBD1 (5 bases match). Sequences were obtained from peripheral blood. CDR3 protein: CASSRAWTSHGYTF. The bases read TGTGCCAGCAGTAGAGCCTGGACATCGCATGGCTACACCTTC.